Below, 13 T cell receptor beta chains from the same sample are listed, as sequenced in a study of T cells in Graves' hyperthyroidism and ophthalmopathy. Amplified regions were TCR beta CDR3 sequences from RNA transcripts. Researchers ran a first-round RT-PCR on the TCR CDR3 using the HTBI primer set. TCRdb used MiXCR to reprocess the multiplex PCR reads, holding one entry per CDR3 protein. This table holds hundreds of thousands of distinct CDR3 sequences, 18% found once. Sequencing was performed on blood. Receptors were obtained from a woman aged 45 to 65 with Graves' hyperthyroidism that later progressed to Graves' ophthalmopathy.

This clonotype appeared many times. The rearrangement uses TRBV20-1 and TRBJ2-1, with 8 bases aligning to TRBD2. Germline loops: CDR1 DFQATT, CDR2 SNEGSKA (reference sequence). Germline trimming cut 2 bases from V and 2 bases from J; bases unmatched to any gene: 11. The CDR3 has 17 amino acids. The CDR3 reads CSARPRGTRGAYNEQFF. CDR3 nucleotide sequence: TGCAGTGCTAGACCTAGGGGCACGCGGGGGGCCTACAATGAGCAGTTCTTC.

The J gene is TRBJ2-3, the V gene TRBV27, with TRBD2 matching 9 bases. J was trimmed by 1 base and V by 4 bases; bases with no gene match: 9. CDR3 length: 17 amino acids. Germline assignment: CDR1 MNHEY and CDR2 SMNVEV (reference sequence). The CDR3 coding sequence is TGTGCCAGCAGTTCACAACTAGCGGGCATGGGCACAGATACGCAGTATTTT. Residues: CASSSQLAGMGTDTQYF.

The J gene is TRBJ1-6, the V gene TRBV3-1, with D perhaps matching TRBD1 (6 bases). This CDR3 is 15 amino acids long. The germline V and J ends were trimmed by 1 base and 6 bases, with 10 bases remaining between them. CDR1 and CDR2 (germline): LGHDT, YNNKEL (reference sequence). The CDR3 nucleotides read TGTGCCAGCAGCCAAGGGACAGCAGTTAATTCACCCCTCCACTTT. The encoded protein is CASSQGTAVNSPLHF.

Concerning this clonotype: At one of its ends the junction is not consistent with the germline gene, which may arise from a read error. The chain couples TRBV6-2 or TRBV6-3 to TRBJ1-1, with D possibly being TRBD1 (5 bases). The length of the CDR3 is 14 residues. The V gene's germline CDR1 is MNHEY and CDR2 SVGEGT. CDR3 in DNA: TGTGCCAGCAGTTACCAGGGCCTGAACACTGAAGTTTTCTTT. It yields the protein CASSYQGLNTEVFF.

This clonotype was detected many times. The chain has TRBV12-3 or TRBV12-4 and TRBJ1-2, with TRBD1 as a possible D gene (5 bases). V was trimmed by 6 bases and J by 2 bases, leaving 10 bases between them. This CDR3 region has 13 residues. This CDR3 is CASRRDRNYGYTF. DNA for the CDR3: TGTGCCAGCAGAAGGGACCGCAACTATGGCTACACCTTC.

This clonotype was found many times. The gene calls are TRBV24-1 and TRBJ2-5, with 10 bases lining up with TRBD2. V lost 5 bases and J lost 2; bases outside the gene matches: 10. The CDR3 loop spans 17 amino acids. Germline V gene lookup returns CDR1 KGHDR and CDR2 SFDVKD. CDR3 DNA sequence: TGTGCCACCAGTGGGACTAGCGGCGTCAGAAGGCAAGAGACCCAGTACTTC. Translating gives CATSGTSGVRRQETQYF.

The CDR3 coding sequence is TGTGCCACCACCACAGGGGACACTGAAGCTTTCTTT. It is translated as CATTTGDTEAFF. The chain is built from TRBV15 and TRBJ1-1; 7 nucleotides align to TRBD1. This CDR3 is 12 amino acids long. J was trimmed by 3 bases and V by 7 bases; bases with no gene match: 2. Germline V gene sequence: CDR1 LNHNV, CDR2 YYDKDF (reference sequence).

This clonotype showed up just a few times. V is TRBV3-1 and J is TRBJ2-7; no firm D call. Trimming cost V 2 bases and J 2 bases, with 19 bases left between them. The CDR3 is 17 amino acids. Per the germline V gene, CDR1 is LGHDT and CDR2 is YNNKEL (reference sequence). In nucleotides, the CDR3 is TGTGCCAGCAGCCAATTCAAAGGGTCTACTTTTCCCTACGAGCAGTACTTC. This codes for CASSQFKGSTFPYEQYF.

In its sample, this clonotype was seen many times. This rearrangement joins TRBV2 to TRBJ1-5, with 9 bases matching TRBD1. CDR3 length: 14 residues. Germline lookup yields CDR1 SNHLY and CDR2 FYNNEI. Trimming took 5 bases from V and 6 from J; bases not matched to a gene: 5. The DNA for the CDR3 is TGTGCCAGCAGTCGGGACAGGGCCGTTCAGCCCCAGCATTTT. This codes for CASSRDRAVQPQHF.

The chain employs TRBV2 and TRBJ2-5; 9 nucleotides line up with TRBD1. The CDR3 consists of 14 residues. Germline trimming cut 8 bases from V and 5 bases from J; bases unmatched to any gene: 9. Looked up from germline, CDR1 is SNHLY and CDR2 is FYNNEI. Here the CDR3 reads CASLDRGARETQYF. CDR3 DNA: TGTGCCAGCCTGGACAGGGGAGCCCGGGAGACCCAGTACTTC.

The V call is TRBV20-1, the J call TRBJ2-5; a weak D match, TRBD1 (5 bases). V was cut by 6 bases and J by 2 bases, with 22 bases left in between. CDR3 length: 16 residues. The germline V gene has CDR1 DFQATT and CDR2 SNEGSKA (reference sequence). In DNA, the CDR3 is TGCAGTGCCCCGTACATCAGGGCAGGGTATCAAGAGACCCAGTACTTC. This encodes CSAPYIRAGYQETQYF.

This clonotype has just a few counts. V is TRBV18 and J is TRBJ1-4; the match to TRBD1 covers 8 bases. Losses at the gene ends were 4 bases for V and 13 bases for J; bases not matched to a gene: 8. The V gene's germline CDR1 is KGHSH and CDR2 LQKENI. The CDR3 spans 13 residues. CDR3 region: CASSLTGVSGLFF. CDR3 coding DNA: TGTGCCAGCTCACTGACAGGGGTCTCGGGACTGTTTTTT.

This clonotype was observed at least ten times. The rearrangement joins TRBV9 to TRBJ2-7, with TRBD2 matching 8 bases. V lost 3 bases, J lost 1 base, and 6 bases stayed unmatched. CDR1 and CDR2 from the germline V gene are SGDLS and YYNGEE. The CDR3 is 15 amino acids. CDR3 residues: CASSAGLAKSYEQYF. In nucleotides, the CDR3 is TGTGCCAGCAGCGCCGGACTAGCAAAGTCCTACGAGCAGTACTTC. Full variable domain (missing parts from reference TRBV9 and TRBJ2-7): DSGVTQTPKHLITATGQRVTLRCSPRSGDLSVYWYQQSLDQGLQFLIQYYNGEERAKGNILERFSAQQFPDLHSELNLSSLELGDSALYFCASSAGLAKSYEQYFGPGTRLTVT.